The 14 T cell receptor beta chains listed next were all sequenced from one sample in a study of blood T cell repertoires in COVID-19. Data came from immunoSEQ multiplex PCR; TCRdb stores just in-frame clones and leaves some out. The repertoire holds 150,000 to 200,000 clones, over 75% seen once, with about an eighth in the top ten. The sequencing input was peripheral blood. Receptors originate from a man in his 70s who had recovered from COVID-19.

This clone was seen many times. The chain couples TRBV7-2 to TRBJ2-5; D may be TRBD2 (5 bases). The CDR3 spans 14 residues. Germline CDR1 and CDR2: SGHTA and FQGNSA. V was clipped by 2 bases and J by 1 base, with 8 bases between them. This CDR3 reads CASSLRAAQETQYF. CDR3 DNA sequence: TGTGCCAGCAGCTTAAGAGCGGCCCAAGAGACCCAGTACTTC.

The J gene is TRBJ1-1, the V gene TRBV4-3; D is ambiguous. There are 14 residues in the CDR3. Trimming stripped 1 base from V and 4 bases from J, with 10 bases between. Germline V CDR1 and CDR2: LGHNA, YSLEER. CDR3 coding DNA: TGCGCCAGCAGCCAAGTGGCTTCGGGCACTGAAGCTTTCTTT. Residues: CASSQVASGTEAFF.

This clone was detected once. The chain carries TRBV12-3 or TRBV12-4 and TRBJ2-1; D is possibly TRBD1 (5 bases). V was trimmed by 8 bases and J by 8 bases, leaving 16 bases between them. The CDR3 covers 13 residues. The CDR3 DNA reads as TGTGCCAGCTATACTGACAGTCAGCATGAGCAGTTCTTC. It translates to CASYTDSQHEQFF.

V is TRBV3-1 (or the pseudogene TRBV3-2) and J is TRBJ2-5; 13 bases agree with TRBD2. This CDR3 contains 16 residues. The J segment lost 1 base and the V segment lost 4 bases, leaving 3 bases of the junction unmatched. Germline V gene sequence: CDR1 LGHDT, CDR2 YNNKEL (reference sequence). CDR3 residues: CASSPGLAGAQETQYF. The CDR3 bases are TGTGCCAGCAGCCCCGGACTAGCGGGAGCCCAAGAGACCCAGTACTTC.

The chain has TRBV19 and TRBJ1-5; D ambiguous. CDR3 length equals 14 residues. Germline CDR1 is LNHDA and CDR2 is SQIVND (reference sequence). V gave up 10 bases and J gave up 1 base, with 14 bases separating them. CDR3 protein: CATSIVRSNQPQHF. Here the CDR3 DNA reads TGTGCCACCTCGATTGTGAGAAGCAATCAGCCCCAGCATTTT.

V gene TRBV7-2 combines with J gene TRBJ1-2; a possible D gene is TRBD1 (6 bases). This CDR3 is 13 amino acids long. Trimming took 6 bases from V and 6 from J, leaving 14 bases between them. Looked up from germline, CDR1 is SGHTA and CDR2 is FQGNSA. The CDR3 region is CASSTGTRNGYTF. DNA for the CDR3: TGTGCCAGCAGTACCGGGACAAGGAATGGCTACACCTTC. The whole variable domain, remainder taken from reference TRBV7-2 and TRBJ1-2, is GAGVSQSPSNKVTEKGKDVELRCDPISGHTALYWYRQSLGQGLEFLIYFQGNSAPDKSGLPSDRFSAERTGGSVSTLTIQRTQQEDSAVYLCASSTGTRNGYTFGSGTRLTVV.

This clone was counted a single time. The V call is TRBV11-3, the J call TRBJ2-1; perhaps TRBD1 as D (5 bases). The CDR3 runs to 14 residues. Trimming removed 5 bases from V and 7 bases from J, with 15 bases in between. CDR1 and CDR2 (germline): SGHNT, YENEEA. Written as DNA, the CDR3 is TGTGCCAGCAGCCCACAGGACGGTTTAAATGAGCAGTTCTTC. This translates into CASSPQDGLNEQFF.

The chain is built from TRBV30 and TRBJ1-1; possibly TRBD1 for D (5 bases). The CDR3 is 15 residues long. The germline V and J ends were trimmed by 0 bases and 5 bases, with 16 bases remaining between them. CDR1 is GTSNPN and CDR2 is SVGIG in the germline V gene (reference sequence). CDR3 DNA sequence: TGTGCCTGGAGTGTAAGTCTTGGTGGGGGGACTGAAGCTTTCTTT. Residues: CAWSVSLGGGTEAFF.

The table lists this clone with a count of one. V usage is TRBV18 and J usage is TRBJ1-4, with D hard to call. This CDR3 has 13 residues. V lost 6 bases and J lost 1, with 6 bases in between. The germline gives CDR1 KGHSH, CDR2 LQKENI. DNA of the CDR3: TGTGCCAGCTCCGGGAGAACTAATGAAAAACTGTTTTTT. Translating gives CASSGRTNEKLFF. The complete variable domain, with remaining parts taken from reference TRBV18 and TRBJ1-4, reads NAGVMQNPRHLVRRRGQEARLRCSPMKGHSHVYWYRQLPEEGLKFMVYLQKENIIDESGMPKERFSAEFPKEGPSILRIQQVVRGDSAAYFCASSGRTNEKLFFGSGTQLSVL.

The chain has TRBV21-1 and TRBJ2-7; the tabulated D call, TRBD1, remains unverified against the DNA. TRBV21-1 represents a pseudogene. The CDR3 loop spans 17 amino acids. CDR3 bases: TGTGCCAGCAGCATTTCACAGGGGAAGGGCGAGCCGTACGAGCAGTACTTC. Its translation: CASSISQGKGEPYEQYF.

This chain's CDR3 is CASSLSAGGANYGYTF. The CDR3 DNA follows: TGTGCCAGCAGTTTATCGGCAGGGGGAGCTAACTATGGCTACACCTTC. This sequence joins TRBV28 and TRBJ1-2; 7 bases fit TRBD1. This CDR3 contains 16 residues. V was pared by 1 base and J by 0 bases, with 5 bases of the junction left unmatched. Germline CDR1 is MDHEN and CDR2 is SYDVKM.

The chain employs TRBV11-2 and TRBJ1-5; D gene unclear. Trimming cost V 3 bases and J 0 bases, with 3 bases left between them. This CDR3 is 13 amino acids long. CDR1 and CDR2 (germline): SGHAT, FQNNGV. As DNA, the CDR3 is TGTGCCAGCAGCTTTTATAGCAATCAGCCCCAGCATTTT. Its translation is CASSFYSNQPQHF.

The chain is built from TRBV11-2 and TRBJ1-3; D ambiguous. The CDR3 covers 16 residues. The germline CDR1 and CDR2 sequences are SGHAT and FQNNGV. The germline V and J ends were trimmed by 5 bases and 1 base, with 15 bases remaining between them. The CDR3 sequence: CASSPGERVSGNTIYF. The CDR3 coding sequence is TGTGCCAGCAGCCCCGGGGAACGAGTGTCTGGAAACACCATATATTTT.

The V gene is TRBV7-9, the J gene TRBJ2-7; 11 bases match TRBD1. Germline CDR1 is SEHNR and CDR2 is FQNEAQ (reference sequence). The CDR3 consists of 16 residues. V lost 5 bases and J lost 4; bases outside the gene matches: 10. The CDR3 nucleotides are TGTGCCAGCAGCGAACTCCGGGACAGGGGGGGTTACGAGCAGTACTTC. It codes for CASSELRDRGGYEQYF.